Listed here are 18 T cell receptor beta chains from one sample, sequenced in a study of CD8+ T cells in alopecia areata. Investigators isolated RNA and reverse transcribed it into cDNA to act as the sequencing template. Profiled with immunoSEQ multiplex PCR; TCRdb holds only in-frame clones, not every one. The sample shows approximately 24,000 clones, 40% to 60% of them seen only once. Sequencing was done on a sample of NKG2D-high CD8+ T cells sorted from blood. These TCRs come from a human donor with alopecia areata.

The chain links TRBV28 to TRBJ1-3; the D gene is possibly TRBD1 (6 bases). Between the trimmed V and J ends, which lost 6 bases and 0 bases, there was a span of 18 bases. Germline-derived CDR1 and CDR2 are MDHEN and SYDVKM. This CDR3 has 17 residues. For the CDR3, the DNA is TGTGCCAGCAGCCTTTATAGTGGGGGACACTCTGGAAACACCATATATTTT. Amino acids: CASSLYSGGHSGNTIYF. The whole variable domain, filled in from reference TRBV28 and TRBJ1-3, reads DVKVTQSSRYLVKRTGEKVFLECVQDMDHENMFWYRQDPGLGLRLIYFSYDVKMKEKGDIPEGYSVSREKKERFSLILESASTNQTSMYLCASSLYSGGHSGNTIYFGEGSWLTVV.

This chain links TRBV28 with TRBJ1-4; no clear D gene. The CDR3 is 9 amino acids. CDR1 is MDHEN, CDR2 SYDVKM, per germline. Deletions cut 10 bases from V and 14 bases from J, with 11 bases between. The CDR3 is CANIICLFF. DNA for the CDR3: TGTGCCAACATTATTTGCCTGTTTTTT. Combining the CDR3 with reference TRBV28 and TRBJ1-4 gives the whole variable domain DVKVTQSSRYLVKRTGEKVFLECVQDMDHENMFWYRQDPGLGLRLIYFSYDVKMKEKGDIPEGYSVSREKKERFSLILESASTNQTSMYLCANIICLFFGSGTQLSVL.

This rearrangement joins TRBV7-6 to TRBJ2-7; D is perhaps TRBD2 (5 bases). The CDR3 contains 13 residues. Germline loops: CDR1 SGHVS, CDR2 FNYEAQ. V gave up 5 bases and J gave up 3 bases, with 11 bases separating them. The DNA for the CDR3 is TGTGCCAGCAGCCCGGGAACAGACTACGAGCAGTACTTC. It specifies CASSPGTDYEQYF.

This sequence joins TRBV28 and TRBJ2-1; 10 bases match TRBD2. The germline gives CDR1 MDHEN, CDR2 SYDVKM. After removal of 7 bases from V and 5 bases from J, the junction contained 5 bases not matched to a gene. The CDR3 loop spans 14 amino acids. Here the CDR3 reads CASNWLAGDNEQFF. Written as DNA, the CDR3 is TGTGCCAGCAATTGGCTAGCGGGGGACAATGAGCAGTTCTTC. Filled out from reference TRBV28 and TRBJ2-1, the complete variable domain reads DVKVTQSSRYLVKRTGEKVFLECVQDMDHENMFWYRQDPGLGLRLIYFSYDVKMKEKGDIPEGYSVSREKKERFSLILESASTNQTSMYLCASNWLAGDNEQFFGPGTRLTVL.

V gene TRBV27 combines with J gene TRBJ2-7; TRBD2 matches 7 bases. Germline values: CDR1 MNHEY, CDR2 SMNVEV (reference sequence). V lost 5 bases to trimming and J lost 7 bases; unmatched junction nucleotides: 5. The CDR3 extends over 12 amino acids. CDR3 protein: CASSLVAGEQYF. CDR3 in DNA: TGTGCCAGCAGTCTCGTAGCGGGTGAGCAGTACTTC.

This clone has a handful of counts. V and J are TRBV28 and TRBJ1-2; TRBD1 agrees at 7 bases. V lost 4 bases and J lost 3; bases outside the gene matches: 14. CDR1 and CDR2 from the germline V gene are MDHEN and SYDVKM. CDR3 size: 17 residues. CDR3 in amino acids: CASSSPWGPTGYYGYTF. CDR3 nucleotide sequence: TGTGCCAGCAGTTCACCTTGGGGCCCGACAGGGTACTATGGCTACACCTTC.

The chain joins TRBV15 to TRBJ1-4; D is unclear. The CDR3 loop spans 13 amino acids. Germline CDR1 and CDR2: LNHNV and YYDKDF (reference sequence). Trimming stripped 5 bases from V and 3 bases from J, with 7 bases between. The CDR3 spells CATSGFSNEKLFF. The CDR3, as DNA: TGTGCCACCAGCGGGTTTTCTAATGAAAAACTGTTTTTT.

This chain connects TRBV15 to TRBJ1-5, with a possible D match to TRBD1 (5 bases). The ends were cut back, 3 bases at V and 0 bases at J, with 18 bases in the middle. Germline loops: CDR1 LNHNV, CDR2 YYDKDF (reference sequence). The CDR3 covers 18 residues. CDR3 DNA sequence: TGTGCCACCAGCAGTGTCGCCGGGACCTACTATAGCAATCAGCCCCAGCATTTT. It translates to CATSSVAGTYYSNQPQHF. Together with reference TRBV15 and TRBJ1-5, the CDR3 gives the full variable domain: DAMVIQNPRYQVTQFGKPVTLSCSQTLNHNVMYWYQQKSSQAPKLLFHYYDKDFNNEADTPDNFQSRRPNTSFCFLDIRSPGLGDTAMYLCATSSVAGTYYSNQPQHFGDGTRLSIL.

This clone was detected only a few times. The chain recombines TRBV9 with TRBJ2-1, with D possibly being TRBD2 (5 bases). V shed 3 bases and J shed 9 bases, with 16 bases lying between them. The CDR3 runs to 14 residues. Germline V gene lookup returns CDR1 SGDLS and CDR2 YYNGEE. In DNA form, the CDR3 reads TGTGCCAGCAGCGCCCCCGCAGCCCGGGGTGAGCAGTTCTTC. It codes for CASSAPAARGEQFF. Full variable domain (rest looked up from reference TRBV9 and TRBJ2-1): DSGVTQTPKHLITATGQRVTLRCSPRSGDLSVYWYQQSLDQGLQFLIQYYNGEERAKGNILERFSAQQFPDLHSELNLSSLELGDSALYFCASSAPAARGEQFFGPGTRLTVL.

The rearrangement joins TRBV2 to TRBJ1-4; D possibly corresponds to TRBD1 (5 bases). The CDR3 extends over 13 amino acids. Germline V gives CDR1 SNHLY, CDR2 FYNNEI. V shed 7 bases and J shed 6 bases, with 12 bases lying between them. CDR3: CASKGTDYEKLFF. CDR3 bases: TGTGCCAGCAAAGGGACGGACTATGAAAAACTGTTTTTT. Combining the CDR3 with reference TRBV2 and TRBJ1-4 gives the whole variable domain EPEVTQTPSHQVTQMGQEVILRCVPISNHLYFYWYRQILGQKVEFLVSFYNNEISEKSEIFDDQFSVERPDGSNFTLKIRSTKLEDSAMYFCASKGTDYEKLFFGSGTQLSVL.

A few counts support this clone. The chain's CDR3 is CASRPGPGLSYEQYF. Written as DNA, the CDR3 is TGTGCCAGTAGGCCGGGACCGGGACTTTCCTACGAGCAGTACTTC. The chain has TRBV19 and TRBJ2-7; weak D call: TRBD2 (6 bases). This CDR3 comprises 15 residues. Germline lookup yields CDR1 LNHDA and CDR2 SQIVND (reference sequence). V was shortened by 6 bases and J by 1 base, with 16 bases between the two germline ends.

V usage is TRBV29-1 and J usage is TRBJ2-3; no firm D call. This CDR3 is built from 13 residues. Germline V gives CDR1 SQVTM, CDR2 ANQGSEA. The CDR3 here is CGSYRKGSDTQYF. In DNA, the CDR3 is TGCGGAAGTTACAGAAAGGGCTCCGATACGCAGTATTTT.

V gene TRBV5-6 combines with J gene TRBJ2-1, with 7 bases matching TRBD2. Germline values: CDR1 SGHDT, CDR2 YYEEEE. The CDR3 has 15 amino acids. Losses at the gene ends were 0 bases for V and 6 bases for J; bases not matched to a gene: 6. The CDR3 coding sequence is TGTGCCAGCAGCTTGGGACTAGCATTCGGCAATGAGCAGTTCTTC. Amino acid sequence: CASSLGLAFGNEQFF.

This chain connects TRBV28 to TRBJ2-7; no reliable D call. Germline loops: CDR1 MDHEN, CDR2 SYDVKM. Trimming removed 1 base from V and 1 base from J, with 17 bases in between. The CDR3 sequence is 17 residues long. The CDR3 spells CASSLFPNSGPSYEQYF. The CDR3 DNA reads TGTGCCAGCAGTTTATTCCCCAATTCGGGTCCATCCTACGAGCAGTACTTC.

The CDR3, as DNA: TGTGCCAGCAGCTTAGTGGTTATGAGGTCCTATGGCTACACCTTC. Translation gives CASSLVVMRSYGYTF. The chain links TRBV7-9 to TRBJ1-2; D gene ambiguous. Trimming left V 1 base short and J 4 bases short, with 13 bases between. This CDR3 region has 15 residues. The germline V gene has CDR1 SEHNR and CDR2 FQNEAQ (reference sequence).

This clone has just a few counts. The chain recombines TRBV18 with TRBJ2-5; D is unresolved. The germline V gene encodes CDR1 KGHSH and CDR2 LQKENI. Trimming took off 4 bases at V and 5 bases at J, with 11 bases between the two ends. The CDR3 has 13 amino acids. DNA of the CDR3: TGTGCCAGCTCACAGGTTGTGTTGGAGACCCAGTACTTC. It is translated as CASSQVVLETQYF.

The chain has TRBV4-1 and TRBJ2-5; D tentatively fits TRBD1 or TRBD2 (6 bases each). CDR1 is MGHRA, CDR2 YSYEKL, per germline. Trimming removed 3 bases at V and 5 bases at J, with 19 bases between. The CDR3 is made up of 16 amino acids. CDR3 DNA sequence: TGCGCCAGCAGCCATCTAAGTGGGGGGCTAGGGGAGACCCAGTACTTC. It yields the protein CASSHLSGGLGETQYF.

This clone is classed as medium-sized (0.01 to 0.1%). The J gene is TRBJ2-2, the V gene TRBV13, with D uncertain. The CDR3 is 12 residues long. With 1 base removed from V and 9 bases from J, the gap between germline ends came to 6 bases. Germline assignment: CDR1 PRHDT and CDR2 FYEKMQ (reference sequence). The CDR3 is CASSLDQRELFF. CDR3 DNA sequence: TGTGCCAGCAGCTTAGACCAGAGGGAGCTGTTTTTT.